This TCR beta chain was identified during a study of blood T cell repertoires in COVID-19. For the study at large: Acute-phase and convalescent COVID-19 samples originated in the United States, Italy and Spain. PBMCs, B-cell-depleted T cells, or T cells provided the cDNA or gDNA that made up the material.

Produced via immunoSEQ multiplex PCR; TCRdb's table is partial and in-frame only. The data contain approximately 200,000 clones, 75% to 90% of them singletons. J was trimmed by 5 bases and V by 5 bases; bases with no gene match: 16. The CDR3 spans 17 residues. Germline-derived CDR1 and CDR2 are SEHNR and FQNEAQ (reference sequence). Sequencing used peripheral blood. This clonotype was sampled from a man in his 60s with acute or convalescent COVID-19. The V call is TRBV7-9, the J call TRBJ2-5; 8 bases fit TRBD2. CDR3 in DNA: TGTGCCAGCAGCCCCGGTGCAGCGGGAGTGTTTTGGGAGACCCAGTACTTC. Protein: CASSPGAAGVFWETQYF.